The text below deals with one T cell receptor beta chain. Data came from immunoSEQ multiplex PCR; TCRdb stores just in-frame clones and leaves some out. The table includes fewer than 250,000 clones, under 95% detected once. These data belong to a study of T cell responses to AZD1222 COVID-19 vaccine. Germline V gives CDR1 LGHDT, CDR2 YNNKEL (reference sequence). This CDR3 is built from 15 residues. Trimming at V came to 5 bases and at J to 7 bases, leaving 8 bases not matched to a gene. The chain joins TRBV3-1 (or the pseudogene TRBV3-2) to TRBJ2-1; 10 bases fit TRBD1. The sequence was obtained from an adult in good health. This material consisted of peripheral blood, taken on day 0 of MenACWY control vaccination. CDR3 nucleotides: TGTGCCAGCAGCGGGGACAGGGGTCCTTGGAATGAGCAGTTCTTC. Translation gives CASSGDRGPWNEQFF.